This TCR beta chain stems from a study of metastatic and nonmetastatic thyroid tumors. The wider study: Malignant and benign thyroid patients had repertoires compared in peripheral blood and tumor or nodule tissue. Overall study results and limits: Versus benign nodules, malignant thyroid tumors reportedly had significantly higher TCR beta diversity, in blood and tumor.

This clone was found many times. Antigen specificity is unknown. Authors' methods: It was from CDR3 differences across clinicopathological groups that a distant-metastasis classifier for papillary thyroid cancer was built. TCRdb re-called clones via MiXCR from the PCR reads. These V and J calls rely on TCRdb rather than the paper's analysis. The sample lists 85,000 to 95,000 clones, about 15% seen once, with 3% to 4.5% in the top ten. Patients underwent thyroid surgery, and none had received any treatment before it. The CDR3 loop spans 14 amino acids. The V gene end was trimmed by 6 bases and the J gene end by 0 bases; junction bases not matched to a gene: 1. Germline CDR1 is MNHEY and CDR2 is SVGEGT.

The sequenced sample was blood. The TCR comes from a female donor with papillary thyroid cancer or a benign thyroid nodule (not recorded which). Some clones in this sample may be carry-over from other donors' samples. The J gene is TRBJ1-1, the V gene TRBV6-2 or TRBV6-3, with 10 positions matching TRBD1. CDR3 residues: CASRGQGMNTEAFF. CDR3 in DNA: TGTGCCAGCAGGGGACAGGGGATGAACACTGAAGCTTTCTTT.